These 11 T cell receptor beta chains originate from one sample sequenced in a study of OX40 agonist ivuxolimab in advanced cancers. The library relied on the immunoSEQ multiplex PCR assay. Held by TCRdb, this immuneACCESS table contains in-frame sequences only and omits some clones. Under half of the omission traces to an unresolved V gene where checked; the cause of the rest is unknown. The sample includes tens of thousands of clones, with more than 75% observed a single time. Of the sample, around 2.9% falls within the top ten clones. The source material was CD4+ or CD8+ T cells sorted from blood, sampled in a trial of the OX40 agonist ivuxolimab. These receptors were collected from an adult with an advanced solid tumor such as melanoma, head and neck, liver or kidney cancer.

The chain recombines TRBV5-1 with TRBJ2-3, with D perhaps given as TRBD1 or TRBD2 (5 bases each). The CDR3 runs to 16 residues. V lost 2 bases to trimming and J lost 2 bases, with 15 bases between them. The V gene's germline CDR1 is SGHRS and CDR2 YFSETQ. Here the CDR3 DNA reads TGCGCCAGCAGCTTATCCTACGGGGACCACACAGATACGCAGTATTTT. Amino acid sequence: CASSLSYGDHTDTQYF.

This chain joins TRBV9 and TRBJ1-4, with 7 bases that match TRBD1. CDR3 length equals 15 residues. Germline lookup yields CDR1 SGDLS and CDR2 YYNGEE. Unmatched junction bases numbered 7, after V lost 4 bases and J lost 4 bases. DNA for the CDR3: TGTGCCAGCAGCTGGGGGGACAGAAGTAATGAAAAACTGTTTTTT. This gives the protein CASSWGDRSNEKLFF. Together with reference TRBV9 and TRBJ1-4, the CDR3 gives the full variable domain: DSGVTQTPKHLITATGQRVTLRCSPRSGDLSVYWYQQSLDQGLQFLIQYYNGEERAKGNILERFSAQQFPDLHSELNLSSLELGDSALYFCASSWGDRSNEKLFFGSGTQLSVL.

This clone showed up just a few times. This rearrangement joins TRBV18 to TRBJ1-2, with a tentative D call TRBD1 (6 bases). Germline CDR1 KGHSH, CDR2 LQKENI. The CDR3 is 13 amino acids. V was cut by 5 bases and J by 6 bases, with 13 bases left in between. The CDR3 coding sequence is TGTGCCAGCTCATTACAGGGTGTGGATGGCTACACCTTC. Its protein is CASSLQGVDGYTF.

The chain joins TRBV18 to TRBJ2-2, with TRBD1 matching 8 bases. Germline-derived CDR1 and CDR2 are KGHSH and LQKENI. The CDR3 is made up of 17 amino acids. The V and J ends lost 6 bases and 3 bases, in that order; junction bases with no gene match: 12. This CDR3 reads CASSLLQGQADTGELFF. The CDR3 DNA follows: TGTGCCAGCTCCCTACTTCAGGGACAGGCGGACACCGGGGAGCTGTTTTTT.

This clone has just one count. This sequence joins TRBV9 and TRBJ1-2, with 9 bases that match TRBD1. V dropped 4 bases and J dropped 5; count of bases not matched to a gene: 9. The CDR3 is made up of 15 amino acids. Germline assignment: CDR1 SGDLS and CDR2 YYNGEE. Here the CDR3 reads CASSPRPGQGYGYTF. The CDR3 DNA reads TGTGCCAGCAGCCCGCGACCGGGACAGGGATATGGCTACACCTTC. Looking up the rest from reference TRBV9 and TRBJ1-2 gives the full variable domain: DSGVTQTPKHLITATGQRVTLRCSPRSGDLSVYWYQQSLDQGLQFLIQYYNGEERAKGNILERFSAQQFPDLHSELNLSSLELGDSALYFCASSPRPGQGYGYTFGSGTRLTVV.

This rearrangement joins TRBV10-1 to TRBJ2-3, with 8 bases lining up with TRBD1. Trimming removed 3 bases from V and 7 bases from J; junction bases left unmatched: 6. The germline gives CDR1 WNHNN, CDR2 SYGVQD (reference sequence). The CDR3 contains 14 residues. CDR3 protein: CASSDQGALNTQYF. CDR3 bases: TGCGCCAGCAGTGACCAGGGGGCGTTGAATACGCAGTATTTT.

The J gene is TRBJ1-5, the V gene TRBV15, with no clear D. The CDR3 totals 18 residues. Germline V gene lookup returns CDR1 LNHNV and CDR2 YYDKDF (reference sequence). The ends were cut back, 5 bases at V and 3 bases at J, with 23 bases in the middle. The CDR3 DNA sequence: TGTGCCACCAGCCATCATCAAAGGGCAAGCCCCTACAATCAGCCCCAGCATTTT. It codes for CATSHHQRASPYNQPQHF.

This chain joins TRBV7-3 and TRBJ2-1; D not resolved. Germline CDR1 reads SGHTA; CDR2 reads FQGTGA. V lost 5 bases and J 0 bases, leaving 11 bases between the germline ends. This CDR3 contains 15 residues. This CDR3 is CASSPDPSSYNEQFF. In DNA, the CDR3 is TGTGCCAGCAGCCCGGACCCGAGCTCCTACAATGAGCAGTTCTTC.

V gene TRBV11-2 combines with J gene TRBJ1-1; no clear D. Germline V CDR1 and CDR2: SGHAT, FQNNGV. Trimming removed 0 bases at V and 0 bases at J, with 11 bases between. The CDR3 spans 16 residues. CDR3 coding DNA: TGTGCCAGCAGCTTAGAATTTGGCCGAATGAACACTGAAGCTTTCTTT. Protein: CASSLEFGRMNTEAFF.

This chain connects TRBV27 to TRBJ2-3; possible D gene TRBD1, 5 bases. Trimming took 5 bases from V and 0 from J, leaving 21 bases between them. CDR3 length equals 18 residues. Germline V gene sequence: CDR1 MNHEY, CDR2 SMNVEV (reference sequence). CDR3 coding DNA: TGTGCCAGCAGTACCAGGGTTTTCACCGTCCGTAGCACAGATACGCAGTATTTT. This encodes CASSTRVFTVRSTDTQYF.

This chain links TRBV6-8 with TRBJ1-1; D unclear. V dropped 4 bases and J dropped 0 bases, with 6 bases sitting between them. The length of the CDR3 is 13 residues. Per germline, CDR1 MNHGY and CDR2 SAAAGT. CDR3 DNA: TGTGCCAGCAGTTTCCCATTGAACACTGAAGCTTTCTTT. As protein: CASSFPLNTEAFF.